These T cell receptor beta chains were read from a single sample in a study of shared clonotypes between healthy human individuals. TCRdb's table, derived via immunoSEQ multiplex PCR, lists solely in-frame clones and lacks some. This sample yields fewer than 3 million clones, of which roughly 90% are seen a single time; around 0.4% belongs to the top ten. The sequenced material came from naive CD4+ T cells from PBMCs. These receptors originate from a man younger than 30 in good health. Some clones in this sample may be carry-over from other donors' samples. The CDR3 runs from the conserved cysteine through the conserved F or W. A D gene is named only where the DNA matches it firmly. Not all rows give a size; the values are once, few, many and, for expanded clones, a class.

>NA|TRBV9|NA|TRBJ2-5
CASSVGRTQETQYF
TGTGCCAGCAGCGTCGGACGTACCCAAGAGACCCAGTACTTC
>NA|TRBV18|TRBD2|TRBJ2-7
CASSTTGLAGVEQYF
TGTGCCAGCTCAACCACGGGACTAGCGGGAGTCGAGCAGTACTTC
>NA|TRBV4-1|NA|TRBJ1-6
CASSQGLEETASRNSPLHF
TGCGCCAGCAGCCAAGGTCTGGAAGAAACGGCGAGCCGAAATTCACCCCTCCACTTT
>NA|TRBV6-5|NA|TRBJ1-1
CASSYSWTVNTEAFF
TGTGCCAGCAGTTACTCCTGGACTGTGAACACTGAAGCTTTCTTT
>NA|TRBV11-3|NA|TRBJ2-2
CASSLDPYTGELFF
TGTGCCAGCAGCTTAGATCCGTACACCGGGGAGCTGTTTTTT
>NA|TRBV2|NA|TRBJ1-2
CASSVDGLSYGYTF
TGTGCCAGCAGTGTGGACGGGTTGAGCTATGGCTACACCTTC
>NA|TRBV10-3|NA|TRBJ2-1
CAISALTGRSYNEQFF
TGTGCCATCAGCGCCCTGACAGGGAGGTCCTACAATGAGCAGTTCTTC
>once|TRBV2|NA|TRBJ2-5
CASSGRETQYF
TGTGCCAGCAGTGGCCGTGAGACCCAGTACTTC
>NA|TRBV11-2|TRBD2|TRBJ2-1
CASSLGGGNNEQFF
TGTGCCAGCAGCCTCGGGGGGGGAAACAATGAGCAGTTCTTC
>NA|TRBV6-1|NA|TRBJ1-3
CASSEVGHGYSGNTIYF
TGTGCCAGCAGTGAAGTAGGGCACGGATACTCTGGAAACACCATATATTTT
>NA|TRBV27|NA|TRBJ2-7
CASSLGASYEQYF
TGTGCCAGCAGTCTCGGAGCTTCCTACGAGCAGTACTTC
>NA|TRBV4-1|NA|TRBJ1-5
CASSQRGRGQPQHF
TGCGCCAGCAGCCAAAGGGGGAGGGGTCAGCCCCAGCATTTT
>NA|TRBV2|TRBD2|TRBJ2-5
CASRLQTSGGYYQYF
TGTGCCAGCAGGCTCCAGACTAGCGGGGGATATTACCAGTACTTC
>NA|TRBV19|NA|TRBJ2-5
CASSLRQGGTQYF
TGTGCCAGTAGCCTCCGACAGGGAGGGACCCAGTACTTC
>NA|TRBV7-2|TRBD2|TRBJ2-3
CASSLLAGRTDTQYF
TGTGCCAGCAGCTTACTAGCGGGCCGCACAGATACGCAGTATTTT
>NA|TRBV15|NA|TRBJ1-1
CATSRGPLRVASNTEAFF
TGTGCCACCAGCAGAGGTCCTCTCAGGGTAGCATCGAACACTGAAGCTTTCTTT
>NA|TRBV6-1|NA|TRBJ2-2
CASSEGRMDTGELFF
TGTGCCAGCAGTGAAGGTCGAATGGACACCGGGGAGCTGTTTTTT
>NA|TRBV7-9|TRBD2|TRBJ2-5
CASSLALTSGSETQYF
TGTGCCAGCAGCTTAGCCCTGACTAGCGGGTCCGAGACCCAGTACTTC
>NA|TRBV18|NA|TRBJ2-6
CASPSSIGVEGRSGANVLTF
TGTGCCAGCCCCTCATCTATCGGGGTAGAAGGACGCTCTGGGGCCAACGTCCTGACTTTC
>NA|TRBV28|NA|TRBJ2-1
CASNTPWGEQFF
TGTGCCAGCAACACCCCTTGGGGTGAGCAGTTCTTC
>NA|TRBV2|NA|TRBJ2-5
CASSVVYSEETQYF
TGTGCCAGCAGTGTAGTTTACAGCGAAGAGACCCAGTACTTC
>NA|TRBV11-1|NA|TRBJ1-1
CASSLRGGYTEAFF
TGTGCCAGCAGCTTACGGGGGGGGTACACTGAAGCTTTCTTT
>NA|TRBV28|TRBD2|TRBJ2-1
CASSRSGRAYNEQFF
TGTGCCAGCAGCCGTAGCGGGAGGGCCTACAATGAGCAGTTCTTC
>NA|TRBV11-2|TRBD2|TRBJ2-7
CASSGGLAGVYEQYF
TGTGCCAGCAGCGGGGGACTAGCGGGAGTCTACGAGCAGTACTTC
>NA|TRBV2|NA|TRBJ2-3
CASRRGDTQYF
TGTGCCAGCAGGAGGGGGGATACGCAGTATTTT